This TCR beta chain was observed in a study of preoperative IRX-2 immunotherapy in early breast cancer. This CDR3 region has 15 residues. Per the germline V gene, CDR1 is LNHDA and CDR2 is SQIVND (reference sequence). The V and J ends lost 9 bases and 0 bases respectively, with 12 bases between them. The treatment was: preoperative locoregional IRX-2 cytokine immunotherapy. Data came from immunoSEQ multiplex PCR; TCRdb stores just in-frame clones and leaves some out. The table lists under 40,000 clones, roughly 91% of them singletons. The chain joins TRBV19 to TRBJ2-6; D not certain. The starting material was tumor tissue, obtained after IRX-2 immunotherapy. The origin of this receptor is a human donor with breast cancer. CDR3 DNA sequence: TGTGCCAGCGATTTTGCTGACTCTGGGGCCAACGTCCTGACTTTC. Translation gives CASDFADSGANVLTF.